This T cell receptor beta chain was recorded in a study of blood T cell repertoires in COVID-19. Trimming cost V 3 bases and J 6 bases; bases outside gene matches: 3. CDR1 and CDR2 from the germline V gene are SGHRS and YFSETQ. The CDR3 covers 12 residues. Original processing methods: The assay estimated nucleated cells by amplifying reference gene primers. TCRdb's table, derived via immunoSEQ multiplex PCR, lists solely in-frame clones and lacks some. The V and J calls and clone size were taken over from that table, and D and trimming were inferred from the DNA. Here the sample spans approximately 260,000 clones, roughly 83% being singletons.

The TCR sequence derives from an elderly woman with acute or convalescent COVID-19. Sequenced input: peripheral blood. This chain links TRBV5-1 with TRBJ2-7; 7 bases match TRBD1. The CDR3 DNA reads as TGCGCCAGCAGCTCCACAGGGGTCGAGCAGTACTTC. Protein: CASSSTGVEQYF.